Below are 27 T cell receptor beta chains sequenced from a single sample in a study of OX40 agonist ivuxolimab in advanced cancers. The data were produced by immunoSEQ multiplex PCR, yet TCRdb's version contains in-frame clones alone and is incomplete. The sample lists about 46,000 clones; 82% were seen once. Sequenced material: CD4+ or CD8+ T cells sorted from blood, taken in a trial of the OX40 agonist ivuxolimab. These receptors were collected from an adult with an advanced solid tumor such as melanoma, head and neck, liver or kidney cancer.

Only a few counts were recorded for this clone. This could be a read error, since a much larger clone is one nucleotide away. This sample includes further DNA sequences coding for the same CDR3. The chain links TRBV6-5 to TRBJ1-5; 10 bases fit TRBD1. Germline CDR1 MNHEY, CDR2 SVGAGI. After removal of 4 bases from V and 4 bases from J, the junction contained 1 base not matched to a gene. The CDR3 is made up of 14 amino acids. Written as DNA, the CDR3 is TGTGCCAGCAGTTGGGGACAGGGGAATCAGCCCCAGCATTTT. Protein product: CASSWGQGNQPQHF.

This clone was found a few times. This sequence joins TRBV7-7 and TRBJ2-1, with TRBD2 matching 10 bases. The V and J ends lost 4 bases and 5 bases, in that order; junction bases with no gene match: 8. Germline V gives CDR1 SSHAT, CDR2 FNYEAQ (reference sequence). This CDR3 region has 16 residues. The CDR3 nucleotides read TGTGCCAGCAGCTCTTTAGCGGGGGGCGCAAACAATGAGCAGTTCTTC. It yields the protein CASSSLAGGANNEQFF.

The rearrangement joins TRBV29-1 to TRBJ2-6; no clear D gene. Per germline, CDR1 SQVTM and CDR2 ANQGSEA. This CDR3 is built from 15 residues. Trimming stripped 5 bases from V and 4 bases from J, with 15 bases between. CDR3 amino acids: CSVSLLGAGANVLTF. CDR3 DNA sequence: TGCAGCGTTAGTTTGCTTGGAGCGGGGGCCAACGTCCTGACTTTC.

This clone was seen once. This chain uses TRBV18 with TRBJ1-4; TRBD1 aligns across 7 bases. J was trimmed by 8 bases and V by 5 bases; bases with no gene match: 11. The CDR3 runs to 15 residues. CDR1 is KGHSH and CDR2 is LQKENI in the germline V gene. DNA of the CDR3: TGTGCCAGCTCATCGAGACAGGGAGGTAGCGAAAAACTGTTTTTT. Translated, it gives CASSSRQGGSEKLFF.

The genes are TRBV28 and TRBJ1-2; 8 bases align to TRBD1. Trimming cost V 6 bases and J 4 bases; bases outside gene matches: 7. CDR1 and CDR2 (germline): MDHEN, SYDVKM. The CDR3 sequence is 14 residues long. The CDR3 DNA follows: TGTGCCAGCAGATCCTCAGGGGGCACCTATGGCTACACCTTC. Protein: CASRSSGGTYGYTF.

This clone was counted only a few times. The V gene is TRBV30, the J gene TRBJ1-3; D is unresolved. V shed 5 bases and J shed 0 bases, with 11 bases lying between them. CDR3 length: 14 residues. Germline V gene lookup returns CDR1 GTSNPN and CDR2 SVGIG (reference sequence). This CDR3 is CAWGRAFSGNTIYF. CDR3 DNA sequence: TGTGCCTGGGGGCGGGCCTTCTCTGGAAACACCATATATTTT.

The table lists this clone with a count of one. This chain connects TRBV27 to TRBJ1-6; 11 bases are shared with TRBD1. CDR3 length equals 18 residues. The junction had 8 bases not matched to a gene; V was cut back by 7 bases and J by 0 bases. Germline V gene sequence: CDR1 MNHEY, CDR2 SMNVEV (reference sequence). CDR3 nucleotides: TGTGCCAGCAAGTCCGGGACAGGGGGTTCCTCCTATAATTCACCCCTCCACTTT. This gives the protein CASKSGTGGSSYNSPLHF.

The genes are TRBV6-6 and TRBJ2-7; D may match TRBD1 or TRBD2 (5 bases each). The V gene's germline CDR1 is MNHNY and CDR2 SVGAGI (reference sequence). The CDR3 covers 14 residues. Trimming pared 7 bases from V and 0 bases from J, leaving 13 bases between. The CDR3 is CASTREGSSYEQYF. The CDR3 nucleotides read TGTGCCAGCACCCGTGAGGGGTCCTCCTACGAGCAGTACTTC.

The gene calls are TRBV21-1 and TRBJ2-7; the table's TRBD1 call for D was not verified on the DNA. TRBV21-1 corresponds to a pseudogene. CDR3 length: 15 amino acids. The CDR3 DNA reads TGTGCCAGCAGCCCCCGCTCCTTGGGCCTCTACGAGCAGTACTTC. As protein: CASSPRSLGLYEQYF.

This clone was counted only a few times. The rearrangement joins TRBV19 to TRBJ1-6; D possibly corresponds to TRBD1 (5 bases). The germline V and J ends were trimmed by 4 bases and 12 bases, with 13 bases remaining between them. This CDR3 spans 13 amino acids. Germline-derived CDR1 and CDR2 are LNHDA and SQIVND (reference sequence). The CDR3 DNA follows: TGTGCCAGTAGTACACCAGGGTTGGTACCCCTCCACTTT. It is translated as CASSTPGLVPLHF.

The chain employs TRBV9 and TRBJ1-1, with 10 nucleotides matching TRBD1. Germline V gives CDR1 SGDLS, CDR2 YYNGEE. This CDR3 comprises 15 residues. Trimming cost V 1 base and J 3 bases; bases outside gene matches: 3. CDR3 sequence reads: CASSVTGQGDTEAFF. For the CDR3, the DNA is TGTGCCAGCAGCGTAACTGGACAGGGGGACACTGAAGCTTTCTTT.

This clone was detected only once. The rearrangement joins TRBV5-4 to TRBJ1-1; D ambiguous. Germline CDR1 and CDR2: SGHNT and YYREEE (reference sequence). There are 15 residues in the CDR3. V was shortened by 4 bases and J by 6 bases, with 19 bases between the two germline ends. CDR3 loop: CASSPRSGEAAEAFF. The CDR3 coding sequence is TGTGCCAGCAGCCCACGCAGCGGGGAAGCTGCTGAAGCTTTCTTT. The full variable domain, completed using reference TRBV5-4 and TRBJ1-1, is ETGVTQSPTHLIKTRGQQVTLRCSSQSGHNTVSWYQQALGQGPQFIFQYYREEENGRGNFPPRFSGLQFPNYSSELNVNALELDDSALYLCASSPRSGEAAEAFFGQGTRLTVV.

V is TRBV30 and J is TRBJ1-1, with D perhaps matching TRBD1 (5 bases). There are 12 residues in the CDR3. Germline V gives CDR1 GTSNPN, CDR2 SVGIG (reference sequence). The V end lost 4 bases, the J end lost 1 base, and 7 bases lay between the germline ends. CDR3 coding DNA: TGTGCCTGGACTCAGGGGAACACTGAAGCTTTCTTT. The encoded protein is CAWTQGNTEAFF.

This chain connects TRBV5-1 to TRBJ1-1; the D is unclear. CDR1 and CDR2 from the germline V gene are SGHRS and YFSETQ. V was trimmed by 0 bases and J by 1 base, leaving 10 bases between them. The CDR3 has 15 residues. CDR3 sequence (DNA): TGCGCCAGCAGCTTGGATGGGCATCGGAACACTGAAGCTTTCTTT. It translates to CASSLDGHRNTEAFF.

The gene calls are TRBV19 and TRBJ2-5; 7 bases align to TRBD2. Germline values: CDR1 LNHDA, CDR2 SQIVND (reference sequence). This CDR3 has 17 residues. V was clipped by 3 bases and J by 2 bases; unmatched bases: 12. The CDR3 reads CASSIRGLGGGQETQYF. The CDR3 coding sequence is TGTGCCAGTAGTATTAGGGGACTCGGCGGGGGACAAGAGACCCAGTACTTC.

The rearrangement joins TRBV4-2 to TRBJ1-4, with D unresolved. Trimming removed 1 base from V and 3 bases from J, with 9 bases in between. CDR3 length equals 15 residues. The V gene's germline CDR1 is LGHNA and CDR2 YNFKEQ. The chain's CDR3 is CASSQVWAANEKLFF. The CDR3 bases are TGTGCCAGCAGCCAAGTTTGGGCGGCTAATGAAAAACTGTTTTTT.

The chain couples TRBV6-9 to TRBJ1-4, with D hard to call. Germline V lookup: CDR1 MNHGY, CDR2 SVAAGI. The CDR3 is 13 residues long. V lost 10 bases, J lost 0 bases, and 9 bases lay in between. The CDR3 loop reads CATARTTNEKLFF. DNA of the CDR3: TGTGCCACCGCGCGAACAACTAATGAAAAACTGTTTTTT.

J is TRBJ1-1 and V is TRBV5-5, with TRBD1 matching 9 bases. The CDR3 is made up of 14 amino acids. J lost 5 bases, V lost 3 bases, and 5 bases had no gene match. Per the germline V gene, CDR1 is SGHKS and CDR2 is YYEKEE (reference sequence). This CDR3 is CASSWGQGRTEAFF. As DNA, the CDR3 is TGTGCCAGCAGCTGGGGACAGGGAAGAACTGAAGCTTTCTTT.

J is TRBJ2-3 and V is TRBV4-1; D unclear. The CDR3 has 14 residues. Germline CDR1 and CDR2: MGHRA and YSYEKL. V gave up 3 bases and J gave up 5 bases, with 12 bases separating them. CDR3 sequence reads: CASSHQGLVDTQYF. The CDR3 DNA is TGCGCCAGCAGCCATCAAGGGTTAGTAGATACGCAGTATTTT.

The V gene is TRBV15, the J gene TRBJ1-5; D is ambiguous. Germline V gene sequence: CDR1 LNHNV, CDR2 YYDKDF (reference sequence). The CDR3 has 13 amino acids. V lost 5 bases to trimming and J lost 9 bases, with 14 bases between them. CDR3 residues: CATSDRARGPQHF. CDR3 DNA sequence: TGTGCCACCAGCGACCGGGCCCGGGGGCCCCAGCATTTT.

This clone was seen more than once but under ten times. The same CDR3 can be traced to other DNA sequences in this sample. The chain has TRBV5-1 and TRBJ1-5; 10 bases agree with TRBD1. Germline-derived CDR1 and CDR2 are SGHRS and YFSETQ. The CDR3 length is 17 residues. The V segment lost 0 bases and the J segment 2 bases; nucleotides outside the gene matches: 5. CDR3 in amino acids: CASSLGSGTGGNQPQHF. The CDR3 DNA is TGCGCCAGCAGCTTGGGATCCGGGACAGGGGGCAATCAGCCCCAGCATTTT. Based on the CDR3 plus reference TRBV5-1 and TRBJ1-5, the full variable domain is KAGVTQTPRYLIKTRGQQVTLSCSPISGHRSVSWYQQTPGQGLQFLFEYFSETQRNKGNFPGRFSGRQFSNSRSEMNVSTLELGDSALYLCASSLGSGTGGNQPQHFGDGTRLSIL.

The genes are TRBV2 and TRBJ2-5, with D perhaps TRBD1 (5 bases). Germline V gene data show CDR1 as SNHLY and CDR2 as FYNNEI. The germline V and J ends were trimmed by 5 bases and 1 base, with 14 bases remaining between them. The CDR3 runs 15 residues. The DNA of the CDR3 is TGTGCCAGCAGTACATTTAGGGGTACCCAAGAGACCCAGTACTTC. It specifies CASSTFRGTQETQYF.

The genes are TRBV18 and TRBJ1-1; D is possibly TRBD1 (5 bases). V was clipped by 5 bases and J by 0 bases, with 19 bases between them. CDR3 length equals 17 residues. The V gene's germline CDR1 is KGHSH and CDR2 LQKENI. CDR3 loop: CASSSRSPGRMNTEAFF. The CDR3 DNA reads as TGTGCCAGCTCATCCAGGTCACCAGGGCGGATGAACACTGAAGCTTTCTTT.

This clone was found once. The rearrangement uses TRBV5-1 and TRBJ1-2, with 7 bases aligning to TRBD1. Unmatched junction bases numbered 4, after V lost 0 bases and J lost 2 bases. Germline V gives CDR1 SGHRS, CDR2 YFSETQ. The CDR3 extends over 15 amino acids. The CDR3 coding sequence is TGCGCCAGCAGCTTGGGCGGGACAGCCAACTATGGCTACACCTTC. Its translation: CASSLGGTANYGYTF.

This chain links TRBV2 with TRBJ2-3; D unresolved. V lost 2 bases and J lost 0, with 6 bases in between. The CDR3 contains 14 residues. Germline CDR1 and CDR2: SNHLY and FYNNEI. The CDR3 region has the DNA TGTGCCAGCAGTGAAACCAGTAGCACAGATACGCAGTATTTT. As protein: CASSETSSTDTQYF.

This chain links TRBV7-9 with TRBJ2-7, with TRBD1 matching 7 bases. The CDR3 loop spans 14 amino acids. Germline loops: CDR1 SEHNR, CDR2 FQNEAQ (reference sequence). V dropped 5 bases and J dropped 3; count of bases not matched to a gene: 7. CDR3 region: CASSLGGASYEQYF. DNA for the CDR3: TGTGCCAGCAGCCTAGGGGGCGCGAGCTACGAGCAGTACTTC.

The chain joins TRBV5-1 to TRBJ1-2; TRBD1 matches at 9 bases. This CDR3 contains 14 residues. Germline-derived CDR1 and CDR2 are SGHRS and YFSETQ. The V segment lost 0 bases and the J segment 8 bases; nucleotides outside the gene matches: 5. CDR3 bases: TGCGCCAGCAGCTTGGGCCGGGACAGGGACGGCTACACCTTC. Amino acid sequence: CASSLGRDRDGYTF. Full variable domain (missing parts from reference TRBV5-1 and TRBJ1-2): KAGVTQTPRYLIKTRGQQVTLSCSPISGHRSVSWYQQTPGQGLQFLFEYFSETQRNKGNFPGRFSGRQFSNSRSEMNVSTLELGDSALYLCASSLGRDRDGYTFGSGTRLTVV.